The following is a T cell receptor beta chain sequence with its context. As yet, its antigen is unknown. Per the study methods: ImmunoSEQ only sent back junction sequences with no quality scores, so filtering was done differently. The repertoire was sequenced with immunoSEQ multiplex PCR; TCRdb's copy has only in-frame clones and lacks some. That table is the source of V, J and clone size, and D and trimming were worked out from the DNA. The table shows 550,000 to 700,000 clones, with approximately 73% occurring only once. The data originate from a study of shared clonotypes between healthy human individuals. Study details: The plates for each donor numbered three CD4 naive, three CD4 memory, two CD8 naive and one CD8 memory. Overall study findings and caveats: Naive CD4 clonotypes were shared across a few donors at about 5%.

V was clipped by 4 bases and J by 3 bases; unmatched bases: 5. CDR3 length equals 14 residues. Germline V gives CDR1 SQVTM, CDR2 ANQGSEA. V gene TRBV29-1 combines with J gene TRBJ2-7; 11 positions agree with TRBD2. Material: memory CD4+ T cells sorted from blood. Indicated subset: CD45RA-negative fraction. The sequence derives from a woman in her twenties or thirties in good health. CDR3 region: CSVGPGTSGYEQYF. The CDR3 DNA reads TGCAGCGTTGGACCCGGGACTAGCGGCTACGAGCAGTACTTC.